The 3 T cell receptor beta chains in this list originate from one sample, sequenced in a study of T cells after yellow fever vaccination. In TCRdb, the 5' RACE reads were re-called with MiXCR into one record per CDR3 protein. The data contain 550,000 to 750,000 distinct CDR3 sequences, less than 15% of them singletons. Sample: PBMCs, taken on the day of the yellow fever booster vaccination. The receptors were gathered from a man aged 25-45 years who received the YFV17D yellow fever vaccine.

This chain joins TRBV27 and TRBJ2-7; D is perhaps TRBD2 (5 bases). Germline V gene lookup returns CDR1 MNHEY and CDR2 SMNVEV (reference sequence). Deletions cut 8 bases from V and 2 bases from J, with 19 bases between. CDR3 length equals 15 residues. The CDR3 sequence: CASRGISKLPYEQYF. The DNA of the CDR3 is TGTGCCAGCCGAGGGATCAGCAAACTCCCCTACGAGCAGTACTTC.

This clonotype occurred a few times. The chain combines TRBV7-2 with TRBJ1-1; no clear D. V was trimmed by 5 bases and J by 1 base, leaving 11 bases between them. This CDR3 contains 14 residues. The germline V gene has CDR1 SGHTA and CDR2 FQGNSA. The CDR3 loop is CASSLQTRNTEAFF. CDR3 bases: TGTGCCAGCAGCCTACAGACGAGGAACACTGAAGCTTTCTTT.

The genes are TRBV28 and TRBJ2-7, with D perhaps given as TRBD1 or TRBD2 (6 bases each). This CDR3 region has 15 residues. Trimming shortened V by 6 bases and J by 2 bases, and 17 bases separated the two germline ends. Germline V CDR1 and CDR2: MDHEN, SYDVKM. In DNA, the CDR3 is TGTGCCAGCAGATATCGGGGGACATGGGCCTACGAGCAGTACTTC. Protein sequence: CASRYRGTWAYEQYF.